Given below is one T cell receptor (beta chain) in context. The antigen remains undetermined. Every single donor had an approximately 2.7 ml blood sample drawn. Skipping T cell sorting, the study isolated total RNA directly from whole blood. TCRdb reanalyzed the 5' RACE reads and collapses them to one entry per CDR3 protein, without DNA. This repertoire includes more than 300,000 distinct CDR3 sequences. This entry belongs to a study of monozygotic twins with inflammatory bowel disease. General observations from the study: No discrimination was achieved between different T cell subtypes. Inverse Simpson values showed less TCRbeta diversity in IBD patients than in their healthy co-twins.

The sequence was obtained from a human donor with ulcerative colitis or Crohn's disease, or a healthy co-twin of an affected twin (not recorded which). Sequences were obtained from blood.

CDR3 loop: CASRRGEGSPLHF. The J gene is TRBJ1-6, the V gene TRBV6-5; TCRdb calls TRBD1, which cannot be checked without DNA. There are 13 residues in the CDR3. The V gene's germline CDR1 is MNHEY and CDR2 SVGAGI.